One sample yielded the 5 T cell receptor beta chains listed below, sequenced in a study of blood T cells in healthy people across ages. For the second PCR, which ran for roughly 7 to 11 cycles, a sample-barcoded 5' primer and a J-beta primer mix were used. Via MiXCR, TCRdb re-called the 5' RACE reads, giving one row per CDR3 protein. The sample has approximately 1,000,000 distinct CDR3 sequences, about two fifths seen once. Sequenced input: blood. Receptors originate from a man between 18 and 29 years old in good health.

The chain employs TRBV6-2 or TRBV6-3 and TRBJ2-5; D is possibly TRBD1 (5 bases). The CDR3 extends over 14 amino acids. Germline V CDR1 and CDR2: MNHEY, SVGEGT. Trimming pared 4 bases from V and 13 bases from J, leaving 22 bases between. The CDR3 here is CASSSVGETGLGYF. The CDR3 DNA follows: TGTGCCAGCAGTTCGGTTGGGGAAACAGGTCTGGGGTACTTC.

This sequence joins TRBV20-1 and TRBJ2-1; perhaps TRBD2 as D (7 bases). Germline V gene data show CDR1 as DFQATT and CDR2 as SNEGSKA (reference sequence). The CDR3 is 12 amino acids. Trimming took 3 bases from V and 12 from J, leaving 15 bases between them. Here the CDR3 DNA reads TGCAGTGCTAGGCGGGGGCAGGTTATGCAGTTCTTC. Translating gives CSARRGQVMQFF.

The gene calls are TRBV30 and TRBJ2-7; 7 positions match TRBD1. The assigned J gene may be wrong: the sequence end matches TRBJ2-5 better. This CDR3 is built from 13 residues. CDR1 GTSNPN and CDR2 SVGIG come from the germline V gene (reference sequence). The CDR3 region has the DNA TGTGCCTGGAGTGTGGGACAGTTTCAGACCCAGTACTTC. It is translated as CAWSVGQFQTQYF.

The J gene is TRBJ2-5, the V gene TRBV20-1; TRBD1 agrees at 10 bases. The closer fit of TRBJ2-7 to the DNA end suggests the J call may be wrong. The CDR3 runs to 15 residues. CDR1 and CDR2 from the germline V gene are DFQATT and SNEGSKA (reference sequence). For the CDR3, the DNA is TGCAGTGCTAGAGATGCGAGACAGGGGGCAATCGAGCAGTACTTC. Its translation: CSARDARQGAIEQYF.

This clonotype was picked up a small number of times. The chain links TRBV12-3 or TRBV12-4 to TRBJ1-6, with 8 bases identical to TRBD1. The CDR3 contains 15 residues. With V trimmed by 2 bases and J by 5 bases, 2 bases remained unmatched. The CDR3 protein is CASSLMDRDNSPLHF. CDR3 DNA sequence: TGTGCCAGCAGTTTAATGGACAGGGATAATTCACCCCTCCACTTT.